Below, 21 T cell receptor beta chains from the same sample are listed, as sequenced in a study of identical twins. Using its own MiXCR run on the 5' RACE reads, TCRdb lists one record per CDR3 protein. Of some 790,000 distinct CDR3 sequences listed, 15% to 20% are singletons. This sample also appeared in a second study, on T cells expressing NK-cell markers.

The sample comprised PBMCs. These TCRs come from a woman aged 18 to 35 in good health.

In its sample, this clonotype was seen once. The junction differs from germline at one of its ends, possibly a read error. This chain uses TRBV20-1 with TRBJ2-1, with TRBD2 matching over 9 bases. The CDR3 runs to 16 residues. From germline, CDR1 is DFQATT and CDR2 SNEGSKA (reference sequence). DNA for the CDR3: TGCTGTGCAAAATTTAGCGGGAGTTTCTCCTACAATGAGCAGTTCTTC. As protein: CCAKFSGSFSYNEQFF.

This chain uses TRBV4-3 with TRBJ2-7; D is undetermined. This CDR3 comprises 15 residues. Germline V gives CDR1 LGHNA, CDR2 YSLEER. Trimming pared 0 bases from V and 2 bases from J, leaving 11 bases between. CDR3 amino acids: CASSQEPVRTYEQYF. CDR3 DNA sequence: TGCGCCAGCAGCCAAGAACCGGTCCGGACCTACGAGCAGTACTTC.

The chain has TRBV5-1 and TRBJ2-1, with TRBD2 matching over 9 bases. CDR3 size: 16 residues. The V gene end was trimmed by 3 bases and the J gene end by 5 bases; junction bases not matched to a gene: 9. Per the germline V gene, CDR1 is SGHRS and CDR2 is YFSETQ. This chain's CDR3 is CASSWPLSGGNNEQFF. Here the CDR3 DNA reads TGCGCCAGCAGCTGGCCCCTGAGCGGGGGGAACAATGAGCAGTTCTTC.

The chain is built from TRBV2 and TRBJ1-1; D is perhaps TRBD1 (6 bases). Germline CDR1 reads SNHLY; CDR2 reads FYNNEI. V gave up 6 bases and J gave up 5 bases, with 19 bases separating them. The CDR3 has 15 residues. CDR3 bases: TGTGCCAGCAGCGTGAGAGGACAGCGTGAAACTGAAGCTTTCTTT. Amino acid sequence: CASSVRGQRETEAFF.

This clonotype was seen a handful of times. The J gene is TRBJ1-4, the V gene TRBV20-1; D is perhaps TRBD1 (5 bases). V was clipped by 7 bases and J by 2 bases, with 11 bases between them. From germline, CDR1 is DFQATT and CDR2 SNEGSKA (reference sequence). The CDR3 runs 13 residues. For the CDR3, the DNA is TGCAGTGTCCCTGACAGTACTAATGAAAAACTGTTTTTT. Translation: CSVPDSTNEKLFF.

This clonotype appeared a few times. The chain couples TRBV20-1 to TRBJ2-5, with D possibly TRBD1 on 6 matching bases. V lost 6 bases and J lost 5, with 13 bases in between. The CDR3 runs 12 residues. Germline V lookup: CDR1 DFQATT, CDR2 SNEGSKA (reference sequence). CDR3 coding DNA: TGCAGTGCGGGACCCGGACAGGAGACCCAGTACTTC. Encoded protein: CSAGPGQETQYF.

The sample holds many counts of this clonotype. This rearrangement joins TRBV20-1 to TRBJ2-7; tentative D call: TRBD1 (6 bases). This CDR3 spans 13 amino acids. The V end was cut by 4 bases, the J end by 0 bases, with 10 bases between. Germline CDR1 DFQATT, CDR2 SNEGSKA (reference sequence). CDR3 nucleotides: TGCAGTGCTACCGGGGACAACTCCTACGAGCAGTACTTC. Translating gives CSATGDNSYEQYF.

This clonotype was seen only a few times. The chain is built from TRBV6-5 and TRBJ2-3; weak D call: TRBD2 (5 bases). The V end lost 1 base, the J end lost 1 base, and 6 bases lay between the germline ends. In germline, CDR1 is MNHEY, CDR2 SVGAGI. CDR3 size: 14 residues. The CDR3: CASSYWRGTDTQYF. The CDR3 bases are TGTGCCAGCAGTTACTGGCGGGGCACAGATACGCAGTATTTT.

The J gene is TRBJ2-5, the V gene TRBV3-1; D is unclear. The germline gives CDR1 LGHDT, CDR2 YNNKEL (reference sequence). This CDR3 is 11 amino acids long. V was pared by 8 bases and J by 5 bases, with 9 bases between. The chain's CDR3 is CASLGTETQYF. The CDR3 bases are TGTGCCAGCCTCGGTACGGAGACCCAGTACTTC.

There are a few counts of this clonotype. The chain combines TRBV20-1 with TRBJ2-5; the D call may be TRBD1 or TRBD2 (5 bases each). CDR1 and CDR2 (germline): DFQATT, SNEGSKA (reference sequence). Between the trimmed V and J ends, which lost 3 bases and 5 bases, there was a span of 22 bases. The CDR3 runs 16 residues. The CDR3 region is CSARGPFRGRGETQYF. In nucleotides, the CDR3 is TGCAGTGCTAGGGGCCCCTTTAGGGGCCGAGGGGAGACCCAGTACTTC.

V usage is TRBV10-3 and J usage is TRBJ2-1, with D perhaps being TRBD1 or TRBD2 (5 bases each). This CDR3 region has 15 residues. The germline V gene has CDR1 ENHRY and CDR2 SYGVKD. V was shortened by 3 bases and J by 10 bases, with 19 bases between the two germline ends. The DNA of the CDR3 is TGTGCCATCAGTGAACTGGGGGATTTGACGGAAGAGCAGTTCTTC. Its protein is CAISELGDLTEEQFF.

In its sample, this clonotype was seen a few times. V is TRBV6-5 and J is TRBJ2-1, with 7 bases matching TRBD1. With V trimmed by 0 bases and J by 7 bases, 3 bases remained unmatched. Germline V gene lookup returns CDR1 MNHEY and CDR2 SVGAGI. The CDR3 totals 14 residues. The CDR3 nucleotides are TGTGCCAGCAGTTACTCGAGCAGGGGGAATGAGCAGTTCTTC. It codes for CASSYSSRGNEQFF.

This clonotype was counted a few times. The rearrangement uses TRBV6-1 and TRBJ1-1; D might be TRBD1 (6 bases). V was clipped by 7 bases and J by 1 base, with 16 bases between them. The CDR3 runs to 15 residues. Germline V gives CDR1 MNHNS, CDR2 SASEGT. The CDR3 sequence is CASKTENRANTEAFF. CDR3 bases: TGTGCCAGCAAGACGGAGAACAGGGCGAACACTGAAGCTTTCTTT.

The genes are TRBV2 and TRBJ1-2; D may be TRBD1 (6 bases). This CDR3 is 15 amino acids long. From germline, CDR1 is SNHLY and CDR2 FYNNEI. V was pared by 4 bases and J by 8 bases, with 20 bases between. CDR3 region: CASSAILGGQGGYTF. The CDR3 DNA sequence: TGTGCCAGCAGTGCCATTTTGGGGGGGCAAGGGGGCTACACCTTC.

The chain links TRBV27 to TRBJ1-1; TRBD1 aligns across 10 bases. Germline V gives CDR1 MNHEY, CDR2 SMNVEV (reference sequence). This CDR3 has 13 residues. The junction had 9 bases not matched to a gene; V was cut back by 6 bases and J by 11 bases. Written as DNA, the CDR3 is TGTGCCAGCAGAAGAGACAGGGGGCTTCGTGCTTTCTTT. This sequence encodes CASRRDRGLRAFF.

This clonotype was found a few times. This chain connects TRBV9 to TRBJ2-2; no clear D gene. Germline loops: CDR1 SGDLS, CDR2 YYNGEE. CDR3 length: 12 residues. V lost 1 base and J lost 4, with 2 bases in between. DNA for the CDR3: TGTGCCAGCAGCGTATTCACCGGGGAGCTGTTTTTT. Translation: CASSVFTGELFF.

This clonotype has only a few counts. The chain links TRBV20-1 to TRBJ1-2; 10 positions match TRBD1. This CDR3 spans 14 amino acids. V lost 1 base and J lost 2; bases outside the gene matches: 1. Per germline, CDR1 DFQATT and CDR2 SNEGSKA (reference sequence). The DNA of the CDR3 is TGCAGTGCTAGAGGGGACAGGGGAAACTATGGCTACACCTTC. Its translation is CSARGDRGNYGYTF.

The CDR3, as DNA: TGTGCCAGCAGTGACCCCAATCTAGCGGGGTCCTACAATGAGCAGTTCTTC. Its translation: CASSDPNLAGSYNEQFF. The chain carries TRBV6-4 and TRBJ2-1; 9 nucleotides align to TRBD2. Germline V gene lookup returns CDR1 MRHNA and CDR2 SNTAGT. Losses at the gene ends were 2 bases for V and 1 base for J; bases not matched to a gene: 6. This CDR3 is built from 17 residues.

The rearrangement uses TRBV20-1 and TRBJ2-3, with 7 bases identical to TRBD2. CDR3 length: 15 amino acids. Germline CDR1 is DFQATT and CDR2 is SNEGSKA (reference sequence). The V segment lost 5 bases and the J segment 1 base; nucleotides outside the gene matches: 9. The CDR3, as DNA: TGCAGTGCTTCGGGGGGTCGGGGGGGCACAGATACGCAGTATTTT. Protein sequence: CSASGGRGGTDTQYF.

This chain links TRBV10-2 with TRBJ1-4; D is possibly TRBD1 (6 bases). From germline, CDR1 is WSHSY and CDR2 SAAADI. Trimming cost V 2 bases and J 6 bases, with 7 bases left between them. The CDR3 covers 13 residues. The CDR3 DNA is TGCGCCAGCAGTGAGGCAGGGGATGAAAAACTGTTTTTT. This gives the protein CASSEAGDEKLFF.

V usage is TRBV5-1 and J usage is TRBJ2-7; D remains ambiguous. V lost 5 bases to trimming and J lost 5 bases, with 14 bases between them. Per the germline V gene, CDR1 is SGHRS and CDR2 is YFSETQ. This CDR3 is 13 amino acids long. CDR3 in amino acids: CASSLTDGDEQYF. The CDR3 DNA reads TGCGCCAGCAGTCTAACGGACGGAGACGAGCAGTACTTC.